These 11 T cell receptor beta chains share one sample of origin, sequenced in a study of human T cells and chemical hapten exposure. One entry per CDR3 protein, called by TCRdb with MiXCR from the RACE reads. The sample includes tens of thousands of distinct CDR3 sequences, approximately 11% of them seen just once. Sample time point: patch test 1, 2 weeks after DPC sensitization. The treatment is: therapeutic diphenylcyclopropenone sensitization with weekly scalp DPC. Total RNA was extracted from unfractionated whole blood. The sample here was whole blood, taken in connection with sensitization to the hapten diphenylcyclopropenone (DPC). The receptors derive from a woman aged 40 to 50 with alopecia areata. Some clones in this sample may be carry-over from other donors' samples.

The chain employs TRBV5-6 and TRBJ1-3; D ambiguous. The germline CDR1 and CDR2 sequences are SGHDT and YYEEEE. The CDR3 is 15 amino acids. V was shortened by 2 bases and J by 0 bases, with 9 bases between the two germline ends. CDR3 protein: CASSFGQTSGNTIYF. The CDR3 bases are TGTGCCAGCAGCTTCGGCCAAACCTCTGGAAACACCATATATTTT.

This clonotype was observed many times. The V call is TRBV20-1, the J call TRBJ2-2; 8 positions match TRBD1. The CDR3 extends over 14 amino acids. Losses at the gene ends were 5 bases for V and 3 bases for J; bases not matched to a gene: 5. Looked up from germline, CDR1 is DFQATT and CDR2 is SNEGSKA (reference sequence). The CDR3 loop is CSAWDRTYTGELFF. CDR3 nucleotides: TGCAGTGCTTGGGACAGGACATACACCGGGGAGCTGTTTTTT.

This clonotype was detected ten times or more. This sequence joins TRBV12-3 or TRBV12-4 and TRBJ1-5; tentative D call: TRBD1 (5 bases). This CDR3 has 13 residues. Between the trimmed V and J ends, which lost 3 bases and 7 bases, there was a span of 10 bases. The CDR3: CASSFRERQPQHF. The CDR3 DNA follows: TGTGCCAGCAGTTTCAGGGAAAGGCAGCCCCAGCATTTT.

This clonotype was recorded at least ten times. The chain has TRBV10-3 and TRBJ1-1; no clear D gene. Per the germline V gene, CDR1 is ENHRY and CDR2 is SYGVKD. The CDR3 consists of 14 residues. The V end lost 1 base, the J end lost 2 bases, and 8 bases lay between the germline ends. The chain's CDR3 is CAISELDTNTEAFF. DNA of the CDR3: TGTGCCATCAGTGAGTTAGATACAAACACTGAAGCTTTCTTT.

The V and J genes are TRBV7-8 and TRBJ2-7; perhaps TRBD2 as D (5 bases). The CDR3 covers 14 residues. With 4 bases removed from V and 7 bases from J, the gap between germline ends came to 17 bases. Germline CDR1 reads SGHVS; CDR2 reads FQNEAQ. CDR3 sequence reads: CASSSRLTSGEQYF. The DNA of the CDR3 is TGTGCCAGCAGCTCAAGACTAACCTCGGGGGAGCAGTACTTC.

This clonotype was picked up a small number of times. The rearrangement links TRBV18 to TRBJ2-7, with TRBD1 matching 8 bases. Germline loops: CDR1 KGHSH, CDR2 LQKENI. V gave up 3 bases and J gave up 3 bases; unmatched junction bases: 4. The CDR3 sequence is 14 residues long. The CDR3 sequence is CASSPDRERYEQYF. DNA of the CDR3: TGTGCCAGCTCACCGGACAGGGAACGCTACGAGCAGTACTTC.

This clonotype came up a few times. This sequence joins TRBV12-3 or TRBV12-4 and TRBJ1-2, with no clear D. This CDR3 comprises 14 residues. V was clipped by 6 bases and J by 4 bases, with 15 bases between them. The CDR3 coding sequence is TGTGCCAGCAGACCTAGAGGCCTATCCTATGGCTACACCTTC. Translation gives CASRPRGLSYGYTF.

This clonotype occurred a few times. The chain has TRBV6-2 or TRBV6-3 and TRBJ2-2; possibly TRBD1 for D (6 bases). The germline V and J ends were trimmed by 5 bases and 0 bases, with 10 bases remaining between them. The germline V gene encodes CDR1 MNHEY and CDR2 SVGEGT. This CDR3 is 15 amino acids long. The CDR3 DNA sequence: TGTGCCAGCAGTGAACGGACAGCGAACACCGGGGAGCTGTTTTTT. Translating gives CASSERTANTGELFF.

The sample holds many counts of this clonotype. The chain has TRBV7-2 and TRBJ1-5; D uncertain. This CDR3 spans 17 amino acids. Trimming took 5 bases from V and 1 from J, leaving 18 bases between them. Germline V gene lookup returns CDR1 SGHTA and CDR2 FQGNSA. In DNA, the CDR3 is TGTGCCAGCAGCCCCTCTTACCGGGTTTTAAGCAATCAGCCCCAGCATTTT. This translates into CASSPSYRVLSNQPQHF.

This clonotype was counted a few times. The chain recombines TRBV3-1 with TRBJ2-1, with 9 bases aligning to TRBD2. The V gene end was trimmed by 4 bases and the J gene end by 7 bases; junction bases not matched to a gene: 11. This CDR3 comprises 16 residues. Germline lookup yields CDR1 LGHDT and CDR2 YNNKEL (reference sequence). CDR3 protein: CASSPLLAGRRNEQFF. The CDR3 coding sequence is TGTGCCAGCAGCCCCCTCCTAGCGGGGAGGCGGAATGAGCAGTTCTTC.

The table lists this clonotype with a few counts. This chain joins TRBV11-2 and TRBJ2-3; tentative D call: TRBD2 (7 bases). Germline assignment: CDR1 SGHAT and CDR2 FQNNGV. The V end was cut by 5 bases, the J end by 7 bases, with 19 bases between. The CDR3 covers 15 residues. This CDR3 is CASSPVGGAPNTQYF. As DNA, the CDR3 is TGTGCCAGCAGCCCAGTAGGGGGGGCGCCCAATACGCAGTATTTT.